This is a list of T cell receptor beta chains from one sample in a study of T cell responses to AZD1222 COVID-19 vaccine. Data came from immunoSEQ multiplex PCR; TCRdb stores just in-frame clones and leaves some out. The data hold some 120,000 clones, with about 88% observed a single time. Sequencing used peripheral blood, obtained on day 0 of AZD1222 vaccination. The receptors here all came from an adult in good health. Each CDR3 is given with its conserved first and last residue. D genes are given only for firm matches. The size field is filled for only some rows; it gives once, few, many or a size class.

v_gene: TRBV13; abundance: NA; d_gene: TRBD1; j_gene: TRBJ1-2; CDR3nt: TGTGCCAGCAGCGGCGGTAACACAGGGGGCTATGGCTACACCTTC; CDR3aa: CASSGGNTGGYGYTF
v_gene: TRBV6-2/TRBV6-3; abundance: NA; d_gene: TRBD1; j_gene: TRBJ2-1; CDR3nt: TGTGCCAGCAGTTACTTTCCCCCGGGACAGGGATATGAGCAGTTCTTC; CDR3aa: CASSYFPPGQGYEQFF
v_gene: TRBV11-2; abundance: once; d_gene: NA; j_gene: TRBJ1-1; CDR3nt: TGTGCCAGCAGACTCGACGGAACTGAAGCTTTCTTT; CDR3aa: CASRLDGTEAFF
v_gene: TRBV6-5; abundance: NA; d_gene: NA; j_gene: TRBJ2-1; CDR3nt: TGTGCCAGCAGTAAAATCAATGAGCAGTTCTTC; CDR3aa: CASSKINEQFF
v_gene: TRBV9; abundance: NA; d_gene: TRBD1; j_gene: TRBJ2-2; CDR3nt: TGTGCCAGCAGCCTCACGACAGGGGGCGACGCCGGGGAGCTGTTTTTT; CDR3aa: CASSLTTGGDAGELFF
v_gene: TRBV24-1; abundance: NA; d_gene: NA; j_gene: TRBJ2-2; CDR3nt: TGTGCCACCAAAGACAGCCGCTTCTCGAACACCGGGGAGCTGTTTTTT; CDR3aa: CATKDSRFSNTGELFF
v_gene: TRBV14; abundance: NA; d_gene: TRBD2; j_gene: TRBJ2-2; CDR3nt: TGTGCCAGCAGCCAGTTTGAGCGGGGGGTGGACACCGGGGAGCTGTTTTTT; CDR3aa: CASSQFERGVDTGELFF
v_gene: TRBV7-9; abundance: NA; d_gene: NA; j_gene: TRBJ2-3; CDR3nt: TGTGCCAGCAGCTTAGGGGGGATCACAGATACGCAGTATTTT; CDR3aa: CASSLGGITDTQYF
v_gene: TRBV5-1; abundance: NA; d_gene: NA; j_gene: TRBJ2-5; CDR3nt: TGCGCCAGCGGCCGCCGGGGGGCCCTCCAAGAGACCCAGTACTTC; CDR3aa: CASGRRGALQETQYF
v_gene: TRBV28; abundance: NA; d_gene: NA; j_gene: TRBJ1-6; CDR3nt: TGTGCCAGCAGTTTTGCACCTGCACCCCTCCACTTT; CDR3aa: CASSFAPAPLHF
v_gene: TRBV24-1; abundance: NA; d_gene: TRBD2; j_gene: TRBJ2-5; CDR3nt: TGTGCCACCAGTGATAAACTAGCGGGGTTCCAAGAGACCCAGTACTTC; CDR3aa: CATSDKLAGFQETQYF